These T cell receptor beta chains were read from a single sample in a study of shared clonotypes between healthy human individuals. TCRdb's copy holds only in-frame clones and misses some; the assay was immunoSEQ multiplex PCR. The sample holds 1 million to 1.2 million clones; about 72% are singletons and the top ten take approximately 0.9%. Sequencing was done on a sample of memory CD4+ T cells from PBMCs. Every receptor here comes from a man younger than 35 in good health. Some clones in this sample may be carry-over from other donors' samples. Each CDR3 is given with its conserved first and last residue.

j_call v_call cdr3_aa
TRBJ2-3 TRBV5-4 CASSLFSASDTQYF
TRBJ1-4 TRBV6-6 CASSGRGTTNEKLFF
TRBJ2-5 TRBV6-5 CASSYSSRETQYF
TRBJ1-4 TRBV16 CASSQSSWGQFNEKLFF
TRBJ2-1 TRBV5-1 CASSLNSRDREQFF
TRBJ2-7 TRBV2 CASVVSGRFGEQYF
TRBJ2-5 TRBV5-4 CASSSQGPQETQYF
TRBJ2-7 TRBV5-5 CASSLVGQNYEQYF
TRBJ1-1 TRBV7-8 CASSLVGRTEAFF
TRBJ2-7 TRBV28 CASRLGVYEQYF
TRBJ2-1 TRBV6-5 CASKTGGLYNEQFF
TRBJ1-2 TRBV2 CASRGDGTGVYGYTF
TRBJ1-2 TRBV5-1 CASSLGGGDYGYTF
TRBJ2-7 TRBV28 CASSLADRYYEQYF
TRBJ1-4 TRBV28 CASKRGGTNEKLFF
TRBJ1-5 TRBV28 CASSLVSWVGQPQHF